The 30 T cell receptor beta chains in this list originate from one sample, sequenced in a study of T cells in Graves' hyperthyroidism and ophthalmopathy. Amplified TCR beta CDR3 regions came from RNA transcripts. The HTBI set primed first-round TCR CDR3 RT-PCR. TCRdb redid the calling of the multiplex PCR reads with MiXCR, one entry per CDR3 protein. The sample yields fewer than 250,000 distinct CDR3 sequences, over 20% seen once. The sample was blood. The receptors shown here come from a woman aged 40 to 50 with Graves' ophthalmopathy.

This clonotype was counted ten times or more. The chain uses TRBV5-1 and TRBJ1-2, with D possibly TRBD1 on 6 matching bases. V was clipped by 5 bases and J by 0 bases, with 17 bases between them. Germline V gives CDR1 SGHRS, CDR2 YFSETQ. CDR3 length: 16 residues. CDR3 in amino acids: CASRGGAQTSNYGYTF. The CDR3 DNA sequence: TGCGCCAGCAGAGGGGGAGCACAAACCTCTAACTATGGCTACACCTTC.

The chain uses TRBV7-2 and TRBJ2-5; D is perhaps TRBD1 (6 bases). The germline V gene encodes CDR1 SGHTA and CDR2 FQGNSA. This CDR3 has 14 amino acids. The V end lost 5 bases, the J end lost 7 bases, and 17 bases lay between the germline ends. The CDR3 region is CASSLDRSRGTQYF. The CDR3 DNA reads TGTGCCAGCAGCCTCGACAGGTCCAGGGGGACCCAGTACTTC. Using reference TRBV7-2 and TRBJ2-5 for the parts outside the CDR3, the full variable domain is GAGVSQSPSNKVTEKGKDVELRCDPISGHTALYWYRQSLGQGLEFLIYFQGNSAPDKSGLPSDRFSAERTGGSVSTLTIQRTQQEDSAVYLCASSLDRSRGTQYFGPGTRLLVL.

This clonotype appeared many times. The CDR3: CASSQEGAPTEAFF. CDR3 DNA: TGTGCCAGCAGCCAAGAGGGGGCGCCCACTGAAGCTTTCTTT. The chain couples TRBV4-2 to TRBJ1-1, with TRBD1 as a possible D gene (6 bases). CDR1 and CDR2 (germline): LGHNA, YNFKEQ. The V end lost 0 bases, the J end lost 4 bases, and 9 bases lay between the germline ends. The CDR3 sequence is 14 residues long.

The sample holds many counts of this clonotype. CDR3 DNA: TGTGCCAGCAGTTTACCCAGGGAAGTAGGATATGGCTACACCTTC. Amino acids: CASSLPREVGYGYTF. The chain employs TRBV28 and TRBJ1-2, with a weak D call TRBD1 (5 bases). Germline V gives CDR1 MDHEN, CDR2 SYDVKM. The CDR3 sequence is 15 residues long. The V end was cut by 2 bases, the J end by 5 bases, with 15 bases between.

This clonotype has just one count. The chain joins TRBV2 to TRBJ2-5; 9 nucleotides agree with TRBD2. Germline V gene sequence: CDR1 SNHLY, CDR2 FYNNEI. Trimming at V came to 7 bases and at J to 7 bases, leaving 13 bases not matched to a gene. The CDR3 length is 15 residues. The CDR3 loop reads CASNKEAGGPGTQYF. The CDR3, as DNA: TGTGCCAGCAATAAGGAAGCGGGGGGTCCGGGGACCCAGTACTTC.

Many counts were recorded for this clonotype. The chain is built from TRBV18 and TRBJ2-7; TRBD1 matches 7 bases. CDR1 and CDR2 (germline): KGHSH, LQKENI. Germline trimming cut 2 bases from V and 5 bases from J; bases unmatched to any gene: 12. The CDR3 spans 16 residues. CDR3 protein: CASSPSGTVPWNEQYF. The CDR3 coding sequence is TGTGCCAGCTCACCATCCGGGACAGTGCCTTGGAACGAGCAGTACTTC.

This clonotype occurred many times. The V gene is TRBV27, the J gene TRBJ1-1; weak D call: TRBD1 (5 bases). The CDR3 consists of 14 residues. Germline lookup yields CDR1 MNHEY and CDR2 SMNVEV (reference sequence). V was trimmed by 3 bases and J by 7 bases, leaving 15 bases between them. CDR3 sequence (DNA): TGTGCCAGCAGTTTCGGAGGGGAAGGCTTTGAAGCTTTCTTT. This encodes CASSFGGEGFEAFF.

The chain carries TRBV6-1 and TRBJ2-3, with D unclear. V gave up 6 bases and J gave up 0 bases, with 7 bases separating them. The CDR3 contains 13 residues. Germline CDR1 reads MNHNS; CDR2 reads SASEGT. The CDR3 region has the DNA TGTGCCAGCAGGCGAGCGAGCACAGATACGCAGTATTTT. This encodes CASRRASTDTQYF.

The genes are TRBV6-1 and TRBJ2-5; perhaps D is TRBD1 or TRBD2 (6 bases each). This CDR3 region has 12 residues. The V end was cut by 10 bases, the J end by 4 bases, with 13 bases between. Germline-derived CDR1 and CDR2 are MNHNS and SASEGT. CDR3 in amino acids: CATRGRGETQYF. In DNA form, the CDR3 reads TGTGCCACGCGGGGCAGGGGAGAGACCCAGTACTTC.

This clonotype was seen ten or more times. V and J are TRBV24-1 and TRBJ2-5, with TRBD2 as a possible D gene (5 bases). Germline V gives CDR1 KGHDR, CDR2 SFDVKD. CDR3 length: 14 amino acids. Trimming left V 3 bases short and J 2 bases short, with 9 bases between. CDR3 bases: TGTGCCACCAGTGATCCTGGACTGCAAGAGACCCAGTACTTC. It translates to CATSDPGLQETQYF.

This clonotype has at least ten counts. The chain couples TRBV5-1 to TRBJ2-5; possible D gene TRBD2, 5 bases. The CDR3 loop spans 16 amino acids. Germline V lookup: CDR1 SGHRS, CDR2 YFSETQ. V shed 0 bases and J shed 5 bases, with 17 bases lying between them. CDR3 DNA: TGCGCCAGCAGCTTGGATGCGCCTAGCACTCAGGAGACCCAGTACTTC. Translating gives CASSLDAPSTQETQYF.

The chain is built from TRBV6-5 and TRBJ1-1; TRBD1 agrees at 7 bases. J was trimmed by 3 bases and V by 0 bases; bases with no gene match: 1. Per germline, CDR1 MNHEY and CDR2 SVGAGI. CDR3 length equals 14 residues. The CDR3 loop is CASSYSGQDTEAFF. In DNA form, the CDR3 reads TGTGCCAGCAGTTACTCCGGACAGGACACTGAAGCTTTCTTT.

This clonotype was picked up many times. This chain links TRBV9 with TRBJ2-7; 7 nucleotides match TRBD2. From germline, CDR1 is SGDLS and CDR2 YYNGEE. Trimming removed 2 bases from V and 4 bases from J; junction bases left unmatched: 9. There are 15 residues in the CDR3. CDR3 nucleotides: TGTGCCAGCAGCGTTGGGGGAGGGTTTGGTTACGAGCAGTACTTC. Amino acids: CASSVGGGFGYEQYF.

This chain links TRBV6-5 with TRBJ1-2; possible D gene TRBD1, 6 bases. Between the trimmed V and J ends, which lost 5 bases and 2 bases, there was a span of 15 bases. CDR1 and CDR2 (germline): MNHEY, SVGAGI. The CDR3 extends over 15 amino acids. The CDR3 DNA sequence: TGTGCCAGCAGTCCTCGACAGGATCCCAACTATGGCTACACCTTC. Protein: CASSPRQDPNYGYTF.

In its sample, this clonotype was seen many times. This sequence joins TRBV11-2 and TRBJ2-6; D remains ambiguous. The CDR3 is made up of 16 amino acids. Trimming left V 1 base short and J 2 bases short, with 9 bases between. Germline CDR1 is SGHAT and CDR2 is FQNNGV. The CDR3 DNA sequence: TGTGCCAGCAGCTTAGGAGGTCAGGCTGGGGCCAACGTCCTGACTTTC. Its translation: CASSLGGQAGANVLTF.

V and J are TRBV7-2 and TRBJ2-2; TRBD2 is a possible D gene (6 bases). The CDR3 covers 13 residues. CDR1 and CDR2 from the germline V gene are SGHTA and FQGNSA. The V gene lost 3 bases and the J gene lost 8 bases, with 10 bases spanning the gap. The CDR3, as DNA: TGTGCCAGCAGCTTCCGCGGGAAAGGGGAGCTGTTTTTT. It specifies CASSFRGKGELFF.

This clonotype was recorded many times. The genes are TRBV2 and TRBJ2-5; 12 bases are shared with TRBD2. The V gene end was trimmed by 7 bases and the J gene end by 4 bases; junction bases not matched to a gene: 7. The CDR3 is 15 residues long. The V gene's germline CDR1 is SNHLY and CDR2 FYNNEI. CDR3 in DNA: TGTGCCAGCATCCTAGCGGGAGGGGAGATAGAGACCCAGTACTTC. This gives the protein CASILAGGEIETQYF.

CDR3 residues: CASSPIGGPSYEQYF. In DNA, the CDR3 is TGTGCCAGCAGCCCTATCGGCGGGCCCTCCTACGAGCAGTACTTC. This rearrangement joins TRBV28 to TRBJ2-7; tentative D call: TRBD2 (5 bases). Trimming stripped 6 bases from V and 0 bases from J, with 15 bases between. CDR3 length: 15 amino acids. Germline-derived CDR1 and CDR2 are MDHEN and SYDVKM. The variable domain in full, completed from reference TRBV28 and TRBJ2-7, reads DVKVTQSSRYLVKRTGEKVFLECVQDMDHENMFWYRQDPGLGLRLIYFSYDVKMKEKGDIPEGYSVSREKKERFSLILESASTNQTSMYLCASSPIGGPSYEQYFGPGTRLTVT.

This clonotype was detected ten times or more. The chain recombines TRBV14 with TRBJ1-2; D unresolved. This CDR3 is 14 amino acids long. Germline lookup yields CDR1 SGHDN and CDR2 FVKESK. V was shortened by 3 bases and J by 0 bases, with 8 bases between the two germline ends. The CDR3: CASSHMAANYGYTF. The CDR3, as DNA: TGTGCCAGCAGCCACATGGCTGCTAACTATGGCTACACCTTC.

This clonotype was detected ten times or more. The rearrangement uses TRBV13 and TRBJ2-7, with 13 bases matching TRBD2. The CDR3 is made up of 17 amino acids. Germline V gene sequence: CDR1 PRHDT, CDR2 FYEKMQ (reference sequence). V lost 5 bases and J lost 3; bases outside the gene matches: 10. CDR3 sequence (DNA): TGTGCCAGCAGCGCATCGGGACTAGCGGGACCTTACTACGAGCAGTACTTC. Protein sequence: CASSASGLAGPYYEQYF.

This clonotype was recorded at least ten times. The rearrangement uses TRBV10-3 and TRBJ2-2; D is unclear. V was cut by 7 bases and J by 3 bases, with 6 bases left in between. The CDR3 sequence is 12 residues long. Germline V gene data show CDR1 as ENHRY and CDR2 as SYGVKD. The DNA of the CDR3 is TGTGCCATCAAGCGAGACACCGGGGAGCTGTTTTTT. Amino acids: CAIKRDTGELFF.

The CDR3 region has the DNA TGCGCCACCTCGGACTCCCAGTACGAGCAGTACTTC. This encodes CATSDSQYEQYF. The chain combines TRBV10-1 with TRBJ2-7; tentatively, D is TRBD2 (5 bases). The CDR3 contains 12 residues. Germline values: CDR1 WNHNN, CDR2 SYGVQD (reference sequence). V was cut by 10 bases and J by 4 bases, with 14 bases left in between.

This clonotype was detected many times. The chain recombines TRBV6-1 with TRBJ2-7; D gene uncertain. Trimming took off 2 bases at V and 7 bases at J, with 12 bases between the two ends. Germline CDR1 MNHNS, CDR2 SASEGT. The CDR3 consists of 13 residues. CDR3 bases: TGTGCCAGCAGTGAAAGATCCCATCGGGAGCAGTACTTC. This translates into CASSERSHREQYF.

The rearrangement uses TRBV7-2 and TRBJ1-1, with 7 bases identical to TRBD1. There are 15 residues in the CDR3. The trim removed 3 bases at V and 0 bases at J, leaving 4 bases unmatched. CDR1 is SGHTA and CDR2 is FQGNSA in the germline V gene. The CDR3 nucleotides read TGTGCCAGCAGCTTTATTCAGGGGGTGAACACTGAAGCTTTCTTT. Its translation: CASSFIQGVNTEAFF. The whole variable domain, remainder taken from reference TRBV7-2 and TRBJ1-1, is GAGVSQSPSNKVTEKGKDVELRCDPISGHTALYWYRQSLGQGLEFLIYFQGNSAPDKSGLPSDRFSAERTGGSVSTLTIQRTQQEDSAVYLCASSFIQGVNTEAFFGQGTRLTVV.

This clonotype was seen many times. The gene calls are TRBV7-9 and TRBJ2-1; D remains ambiguous. The germline V gene has CDR1 SEHNR and CDR2 FQNEAQ (reference sequence). The length of the CDR3 is 14 residues. Between the trimmed V and J ends, which lost 5 bases and 0 bases, there was a span of 8 bases. CDR3 in amino acids: CASSMVSSYNEQFF. The CDR3 region has the DNA TGTGCCAGCAGCATGGTGAGCTCCTACAATGAGCAGTTCTTC. Combining the CDR3 with reference TRBV7-9 and TRBJ2-1 gives the whole variable domain DTGVSQNPRHKITKRGQNVTFRCDPISEHNRLYWYRQTLGQGPEFLTYFQNEAQLEKSRLLSDRFSAERPKGSFSTLEIQRTEQGDSAMYLCASSMVSSYNEQFFGPGTRLTVL.

This clonotype was seen many times. J is TRBJ1-2 and V is TRBV28, with 7 bases fitting TRBD1. The V gene's germline CDR1 is MDHEN and CDR2 SYDVKM. The CDR3 totals 15 residues. V lost 5 bases and J lost 0; bases outside the gene matches: 6. CDR3 in DNA: TGTGCCAGCAGTGACTCGACAGGGCCTAACTATGGCTACACCTTC. This translates into CASSDSTGPNYGYTF.

This clonotype was seen more than once but under ten times. The chain uses TRBV28 and TRBJ1-5, with D possibly being TRBD1 (5 bases). The CDR3 contains 14 residues. The germline CDR1 and CDR2 sequences are MDHEN and SYDVKM. Trimming stripped 1 base from V and 6 bases from J, with 10 bases between. The DNA for the CDR3 is TGTGCCAGCAGTTTATCACCAAGGGGTCAGCCCCAGCATTTT. Protein product: CASSLSPRGQPQHF. Filled out from reference TRBV28 and TRBJ1-5, the complete variable domain reads DVKVTQSSRYLVKRTGEKVFLECVQDMDHENMFWYRQDPGLGLRLIYFSYDVKMKEKGDIPEGYSVSREKKERFSLILESASTNQTSMYLCASSLSPRGQPQHFGDGTRLSIL.

The chain is built from TRBV5-1 and TRBJ1-2, with D unresolved. Germline V gene data show CDR1 as SGHRS and CDR2 as YFSETQ. The germline V and J ends were trimmed by 3 bases and 8 bases, with 14 bases remaining between them. CDR3 size: 13 residues. The CDR3 sequence: CASSSAIVGGYTF. The CDR3 coding sequence is TGCGCCAGCAGCTCGGCTATTGTGGGAGGCTACACCTTC.

This clonotype has a count of ten or more. The chain uses TRBV28 and TRBJ2-7; D not certain. This CDR3 comprises 11 residues. V was cut by 5 bases and J by 4 bases, with 6 bases left in between. The germline V gene encodes CDR1 MDHEN and CDR2 SYDVKM. The CDR3 DNA sequence: TGTGCCAGCAGTCTCCAATACGAGCAGTACTTC. Translation: CASSLQYEQYF.

This clonotype was observed at least ten times. The chain joins TRBV7-2 to TRBJ1-1; possibly TRBD1 for D (6 bases). V was trimmed by 1 base and J by 7 bases, leaving 10 bases between them. The CDR3 is made up of 13 amino acids. The germline CDR1 and CDR2 sequences are SGHTA and FQGNSA. The CDR3 nucleotides are TGTGCCAGCAGCTTAGGGACAGACCTTGAAGCTTTCTTT. Its protein product is CASSLGTDLEAFF.